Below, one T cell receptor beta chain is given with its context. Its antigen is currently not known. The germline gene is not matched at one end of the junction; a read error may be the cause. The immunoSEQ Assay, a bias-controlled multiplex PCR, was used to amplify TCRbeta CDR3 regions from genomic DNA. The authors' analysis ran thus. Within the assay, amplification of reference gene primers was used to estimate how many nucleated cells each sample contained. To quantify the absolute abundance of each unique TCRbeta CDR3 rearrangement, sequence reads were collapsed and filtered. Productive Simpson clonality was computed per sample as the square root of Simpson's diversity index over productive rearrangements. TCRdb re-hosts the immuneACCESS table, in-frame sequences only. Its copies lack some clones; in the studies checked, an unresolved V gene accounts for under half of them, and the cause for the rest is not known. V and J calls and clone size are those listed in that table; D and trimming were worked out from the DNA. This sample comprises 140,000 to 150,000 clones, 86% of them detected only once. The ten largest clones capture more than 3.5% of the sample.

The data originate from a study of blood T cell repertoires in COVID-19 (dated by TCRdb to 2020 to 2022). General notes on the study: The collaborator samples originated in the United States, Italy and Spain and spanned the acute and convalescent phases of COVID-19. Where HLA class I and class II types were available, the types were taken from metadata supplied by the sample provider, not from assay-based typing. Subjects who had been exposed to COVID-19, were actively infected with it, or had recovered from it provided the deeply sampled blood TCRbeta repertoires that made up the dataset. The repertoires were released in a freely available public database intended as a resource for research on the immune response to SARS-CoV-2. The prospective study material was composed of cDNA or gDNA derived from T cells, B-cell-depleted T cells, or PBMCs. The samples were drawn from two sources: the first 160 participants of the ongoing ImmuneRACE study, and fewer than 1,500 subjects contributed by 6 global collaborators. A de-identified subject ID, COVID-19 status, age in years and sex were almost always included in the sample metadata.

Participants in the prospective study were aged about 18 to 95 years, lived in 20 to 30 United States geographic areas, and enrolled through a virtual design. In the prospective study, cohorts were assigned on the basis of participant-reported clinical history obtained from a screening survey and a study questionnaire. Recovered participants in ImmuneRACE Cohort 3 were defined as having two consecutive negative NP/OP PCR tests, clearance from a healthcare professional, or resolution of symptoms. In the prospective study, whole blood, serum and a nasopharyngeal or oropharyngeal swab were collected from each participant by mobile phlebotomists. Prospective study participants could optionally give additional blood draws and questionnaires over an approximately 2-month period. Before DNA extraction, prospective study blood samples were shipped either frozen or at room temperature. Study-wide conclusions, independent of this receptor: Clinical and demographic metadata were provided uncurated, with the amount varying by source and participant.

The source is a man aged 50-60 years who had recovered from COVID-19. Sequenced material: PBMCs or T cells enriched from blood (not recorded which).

For the CDR3, the sequence is CANSMGQYYGYTF. The nucleotide sequence reads TGTGCCAACAGCATGGGACAGTACTATGGCTACACCTTC. This sequence uses TRBV7-2 and TRBJ1-2, with 7 bases in between that match TRBD1. Inclusive of the bounding cysteine and phenylalanine, the CDR3 is 13 residues long. Just the 39-base CDR3 DNA is kept, in frame starting at base 1. Taken from the germline V gene, the CDR1 and CDR2 loops are SGHTA and FQGNSA.